A single sample is the source of the 15 T cell receptor beta chains below, sequenced in a study of read filtering for tumor transcriptome and immune sequencing. From approximately 430 ng of RNA, a library with molecular barcoded alpha/delta and beta/gamma adaptors was made. TCRdb recomputed calls from the reads with MiXCR, one row per CDR3 protein. The table lists 50,000 or so distinct CDR3 sequences, around 19% of them singletons. Specimen: a population of CD138-negative cells sorted from bone marrow. The receptor source for this set is a donor over 35 with multiple myeloma.

For this clonotype: It may be a read error: a sequence one base away is much more abundant. The chain combines TRBV12-3 or TRBV12-4 with TRBJ2-7; 7 nucleotides agree with TRBD2. The CDR3 has 16 residues. CDR3 bases: TGTGCCAGCAGTCCCCCCCCCTGGCGGGAGAGGAACGAGCAGTGCTTC. This sequence encodes CASSPPPWRERNEQCF.

There are many counts of this clonotype. This rearrangement joins TRBV10-1 to TRBJ1-1; 7 nucleotides align to TRBD1. The CDR3 sequence is 13 residues long. J was trimmed by 2 bases and V by 6 bases; bases with no gene match: 3. The V gene's germline CDR1 is WNHNN and CDR2 SYGVQD (reference sequence). As DNA, the CDR3 is TGCGCCAGCAGGGGACAGTTCAACACTGAAGCTTTCTTT. Protein: CASRGQFNTEAFF.

The sample holds many counts of this clonotype. The chain couples TRBV10-1 to TRBJ2-1; no reliable D call. In germline, CDR1 is WNHNN, CDR2 SYGVQD (reference sequence). CDR3 length: 13 amino acids. The germline V and J ends were trimmed by 0 bases and 5 bases, with 5 bases remaining between them. This CDR3 is CASSESPHNEQFF. The CDR3 DNA follows: TGCGCCAGCAGTGAGTCCCCCCACAATGAGCAGTTCTTC.

This clonotype was counted between two and nine times. The J gene is TRBJ2-1, the V gene TRBV20-1, with D perhaps assigned TRBD1 or TRBD2 (5 bases each). CDR3 length equals 14 residues. Germline loops: CDR1 DFQATT, CDR2 SNEGSKA (reference sequence). V was pared by 1 base and J by 6 bases, with 13 bases between. CDR3 sequence reads: CSARGGWTANEQFF. CDR3 DNA: TGCAGTGCTAGAGGGGGGTGGACCGCCAATGAGCAGTTCTTC.

The count of this clonotype is one. A read error may explain this, as a much larger clone is one base away. It is likely a read error, because the conserved phenylalanine at the end of the CDR3 is missing. No DNA is shown, since the ends of the CDR3 on it are uncertain; the CDR3 is the one TCRdb lists. The rearrangement links TRBV11-2 to TRBJ2-3; the listed D gene, TRBD1, was not tested against the DNA. Looked up from germline, CDR1 is SGHAT and CDR2 is FQNNGV. Ends included, the CDR3 has 13 residues. The CDR3 sequence: CASSELGGLPAYV.

This clonotype has a count of ten or more. This chain joins TRBV11-2 and TRBJ1-1, with D unclear. This CDR3 contains 13 residues. Germline V gene data show CDR1 as SGHAT and CDR2 as FQNNGV. V gave up 3 bases and J gave up 1 base, with 6 bases separating them. CDR3 in DNA: TGTGCCAGCAGCTTCACAGCGAACACTGAAGCTTTCTTT. Protein sequence: CASSFTANTEAFF.

This clonotype showed up many times. This CDR3 fails to terminate in the conserved phenylalanine or tryptophan, so it likely reflects a read error. The DNA is left out, because the CDR3 cannot be placed on it with certainty; the CDR3 is given as TCRdb lists it. This chain uses TRBV6-5 with TRBJ1-1; the table calls TRBD1, which could not be checked here. Germline CDR1 is MNHEY and CDR2 is SVGAGI. The CDR3 comprises 13 residues, both ends counted. The CDR3 loop is CASSPTPDSSPGY.

V gene TRBV12-3 or TRBV12-4 combines with J gene TRBJ1-5; D is uncertain. The germline V and J ends were trimmed by 1 base and 4 bases, with 14 bases remaining between them. CDR3 size: 16 residues. The CDR3 protein is CASSLELRQNNQPQHF. CDR3 DNA: TGTGCCAGCAGTTTAGAGTTACGGCAGAATAATCAGCCCCAGCATTTT.

The sample holds many counts of this clonotype. V is TRBV7-9 and J is TRBJ1-2; TRBD1 might be the D (5 bases). There are 14 residues in the CDR3. CDR1 SEHNR and CDR2 FQNEAQ come from the germline V gene (reference sequence). The V end lost 5 bases, the J end lost 8 bases, and 18 bases lay between the germline ends. CDR3 nucleotides: TGTGCCAGCAGCCCACAGGTCCTCGAAGGAGGCTACACCTTC. Its protein is CASSPQVLEGGYTF. Variable domain in full (rest from reference TRBV7-9 and TRBJ1-2): DTGVSQNPRHKITKRGQNVTFRCDPISEHNRLYWYRQTLGQGPEFLTYFQNEAQLEKSRLLSDRFSAERPKGSFSTLEIQRTEQGDSAMYLCASSPQVLEGGYTFGSGTRLTVV.

There are many counts of this clonotype. The rearrangement links TRBV6-2 or TRBV6-3 to TRBJ1-1, with no clear D. This CDR3 has 14 amino acids. The V gene lost 0 bases and the J gene lost 5 bases, with 10 bases spanning the gap. The germline V gene has CDR1 MNHEY and CDR2 SVGEGT. The chain's CDR3 is CASSYSRVVTEAFF. CDR3 in DNA: TGTGCCAGCAGTTACTCGAGGGTCGTTACTGAAGCTTTCTTT.

This clonotype has more than one count but fewer than ten. The chain carries TRBV3-1 and TRBJ2-1; a possible D gene is TRBD2 (6 bases). The CDR3 length is 15 residues. The germline CDR1 and CDR2 sequences are LGHDT and YNNKEL (reference sequence). V was pared by 0 bases and J by 2 bases, with 8 bases between. CDR3 bases: TGTGCCAGCAGCCAAGATCTAGCGACCTACAATGAGCAGTTCTTC. Its protein product is CASSQDLATYNEQFF.

Ten or more counts support this clonotype. V and J are TRBV10-3 and TRBJ2-5; 7 positions match TRBD2. Germline loops: CDR1 ENHRY, CDR2 SYGVKD. The CDR3 totals 14 residues. The J segment lost 5 bases and the V segment lost 0 bases, leaving 3 bases of the junction unmatched. The CDR3 region has the DNA TGTGCCATCAGTGAGTCGGGAGGGGTGGAGACCCAGTACTTC. Its translation is CAISESGGVETQYF.

About this clonotype: This may arise from a read error, as a much more abundant clone is one base away. The V call is TRBV20-1, the J call TRBJ2-3; the D gene could be TRBD1 or TRBD2 (5 bases each). The CDR3 is 12 residues long. Germline V CDR1 and CDR2: DFQATT, SNEGSKA (reference sequence). The CDR3 nucleotides read TGCAGGGGAGTGGGGCGTGGAGATACGCAGTATTTT. Translation: CRGVGRGDTQYF.

This clonotype was seen ten or more times. CDR3 loop: CATSADSGANVLTF. The CDR3 nucleotides read TGTGCCACCAGTGCGGACTCTGGGGCCAACGTCCTGACTTTC. This rearrangement joins TRBV24-1 to TRBJ2-6; D unclear. Trimming removed 5 bases at V and 0 bases at J, with 4 bases between. Germline loops: CDR1 KGHDR, CDR2 SFDVKD. CDR3 length equals 14 residues.

As regards this clonotype: A much larger clone sits a single nucleotide away, making a read error possible. This sequence joins TRBV20-1 and TRBJ2-5, with TRBD2 as a possible D gene (5 bases). Trimming cost V 0 bases and J 0 bases, with 8 bases left between them. The CDR3 has 14 amino acids. Germline loops: CDR1 DFQATT, CDR2 SNEGSKA (reference sequence). CDR3 DNA sequence: TGCAGTGCTAGAGATCGAGGGAACCAAGAGACCCAGTACTTC. Its translation: CSARDRGNQETQYF.